These 24 T cell receptor beta chains originate from one sample sequenced in a study of T cell repertoires in cytomegalovirus infection. In TCRdb, the reads were re-called with MiXCR into one record per CDR3 protein. The profile covers hundreds of thousands of distinct CDR3 sequences, with approximately 25% appearing a single time and around 7.6% taken by the ten largest. Material: CD8+ T cells from PBMCs. Every receptor here comes from a human donor in good health (CMV status not recorded). Some clones in this sample may be carry-over from other donors' samples.

This clonotype was seen ten or more times. The chain joins TRBV6-5 to TRBJ2-2; the D gene is possibly TRBD2 (6 bases). This CDR3 spans 14 amino acids. Trimming pared 7 bases from V and 2 bases from J, leaving 11 bases between. Germline assignment: CDR1 MNHEY and CDR2 SVGAGI. The CDR3 here is CASTLDYNTGELFF. CDR3 sequence (DNA): TGTGCCAGCACGCTGGACTATAACACCGGGGAGCTGTTTTTT.

This clonotype appeared a few times. The gene calls are TRBV25-1 and TRBJ2-3, with TRBD2 identical over 7 bases. The CDR3 spans 14 residues. V gave up 6 bases and J gave up 3 bases; unmatched junction bases: 6. Germline assignment: CDR1 MGHDK and CDR2 SYGVNS. The CDR3 sequence: CASRGEGGTDTQYF. CDR3 coding DNA: TGTGCCAGCAGAGGTGAGGGAGGGACAGATACGCAGTATTTT.

This clonotype was seen at least ten times. The chain joins TRBV12-3 or TRBV12-4 to TRBJ2-1; the D call may be TRBD1 or TRBD2 (5 bases each). This CDR3 region has 13 residues. The germline V and J ends were trimmed by 5 bases and 9 bases, with 14 bases remaining between them. CDR3 in amino acids: CASSTHGTLEQFF. CDR3 nucleotides: TGTGCCAGCAGTACACACGGGACCCTTGAGCAGTTCTTC.

The chain is built from TRBV7-4 and TRBJ2-5; D may be TRBD1 (5 bases). The CDR3 has 14 amino acids. CDR1 and CDR2 (germline): SGHVT, SQSDAQ. Trimming removed 5 bases at V and 2 bases at J, with 12 bases between. CDR3 bases: TGTGCCAGCAGCATACTGACAGCGCAAGAGACCCAGTACTTC. Encoded protein: CASSILTAQETQYF.

This clonotype was observed a handful of times. This chain uses TRBV12-3 or TRBV12-4 with TRBJ1-5, with unresolved D. The ends were cut back, 5 bases at V and 5 bases at J, with 10 bases in the middle. The CDR3 has 13 residues. The CDR3 DNA follows: TGTGCCAGCAGTATTGGAGTATATCAGCCCCAGCATTTT. As protein: CASSIGVYQPQHF.

This chain links TRBV29-1 with TRBJ1-1; no reliable D call. Germline values: CDR1 SQVTM, CDR2 ANQGSEA. V was trimmed by 5 bases and J by 7 bases, leaving 11 bases between them. The CDR3 sequence is 11 residues long. Here the CDR3 reads CSVRVLREAFF. CDR3 coding DNA: TGCAGCGTTAGGGTGTTACGTGAAGCTTTCTTT.

The chain couples TRBV6-4 to TRBJ2-3, with D perhaps matching TRBD1 or TRBD2 (5 bases each). In germline, CDR1 is MRHNA, CDR2 SNTAGT. The CDR3 runs 15 residues. V lost 0 bases to trimming and J lost 5 bases, with 12 bases between them. CDR3 in DNA: TGTGCCAGCAGTGACTCGATCGGGGCAAGAGATACGCAGTATTTT. Encoded protein: CASSDSIGARDTQYF.

About this clonotype: One junction end does not reproduce the germline sequence, and a read error may be involved. V and J are TRBV7-9 and TRBJ1-5; possible D gene TRBD1, 5 bases. CDR3 size: 15 residues. Germline lookup yields CDR1 SEHNR and CDR2 FQNEAQ (reference sequence). The CDR3 here is CANSAGRGVLRPQHF. CDR3 coding DNA: TGTGCCAACAGCGCGGGGAGAGGGGTATTAAGGCCCCAGCATTTT.

The chain couples TRBV29-1 to TRBJ2-2; 7 bases map to TRBD1. The V gene's germline CDR1 is SQVTM and CDR2 ANQGSEA. The V and J ends lost 5 bases and 3 bases, in that order; junction bases with no gene match: 3. The CDR3 is 13 residues long. CDR3 protein: CSVRTGYTGELFF. The CDR3 DNA follows: TGCAGCGTTAGGACAGGCTACACCGGGGAGCTGTTTTTT.

This sequence joins TRBV6-2 or TRBV6-3 and TRBJ2-1; 7 bases agree with TRBD1. J gave up 4 bases and V 7 bases, and 4 bases lay outside the gene matches. Looked up from germline, CDR1 is MNHEY and CDR2 is SVGEGT. This CDR3 comprises 13 residues. The CDR3 region has the DNA TGTGCCAGCACCGCGACAGGGTACAATGAGCAGTTCTTC. Its translation: CASTATGYNEQFF.

This chain connects TRBV29-1 to TRBJ1-4; D unclear. Trimming removed 6 bases from V and 7 bases from J, with 18 bases in between. The CDR3 has 14 amino acids. Per germline, CDR1 SQVTM and CDR2 ANQGSEA. The CDR3 nucleotides read TGCAGCGTCCCCCTCCCAGACAACGGTGAAAAACTGTTTTTT. This encodes CSVPLPDNGEKLFF.

The CDR3 sequence: CSVEMARGYTF. The CDR3 DNA reads as TGCAGCGTTGAGATGGCGAGAGGCTACACCTTC. This chain links TRBV29-1 with TRBJ1-2, with D hard to call. Germline V gives CDR1 SQVTM, CDR2 ANQGSEA. V was clipped by 3 bases and J by 8 bases, with 10 bases between them. This CDR3 is built from 11 residues.

Only a few counts were recorded for this clonotype. V usage is TRBV7-9 and J usage is TRBJ2-7; D might be TRBD2 (5 bases). Trimming stripped 5 bases from V and 2 bases from J, with 19 bases between. The CDR3 is made up of 16 amino acids. Germline V gene sequence: CDR1 SEHNR, CDR2 FQNEAQ (reference sequence). The CDR3 sequence: CASSPHAGERAYEQYF. Written as DNA, the CDR3 is TGTGCCAGCAGCCCCCACGCCGGGGAAAGGGCCTACGAGCAGTACTTC.

This clonotype appeared many times. V usage is TRBV13 and J usage is TRBJ2-7, with D perhaps TRBD1 or TRBD2 (5 bases each). In germline, CDR1 is PRHDT, CDR2 FYEKMQ (reference sequence). The CDR3 sequence is 13 residues long. Trimming cost V 4 bases and J 5 bases, with 12 bases left between them. The chain's CDR3 is CASSSAWGHEQYF. CDR3 sequence (DNA): TGTGCCAGCAGCTCCGCCTGGGGACACGAGCAGTACTTC.

The chain recombines TRBV6-2 or TRBV6-3 with TRBJ2-1, with a possible D match to TRBD1 (5 bases). Germline CDR1 reads MNHEY; CDR2 reads SVGEGT. This CDR3 contains 17 residues. Trimming took off 0 bases at V and 0 bases at J, with 12 bases between the two ends. The chain's CDR3 is CASSYSGRASSYNEQFF. CDR3 nucleotide sequence: TGTGCCAGCAGTTACTCTGGCAGGGCGAGCTCCTACAATGAGCAGTTCTTC.

This rearrangement joins TRBV20-1 to TRBJ2-5; TRBD2 matches 9 bases. J lost 7 bases, V lost 6 bases, and 12 bases had no gene match. Germline V gene sequence: CDR1 DFQATT, CDR2 SNEGSKA (reference sequence). This CDR3 is 14 amino acids long. The CDR3 loop reads CSAPGRGGKGTQYF. CDR3 bases: TGCAGTGCCCCCGGGCGGGGGGGCAAGGGGACCCAGTACTTC.

This clonotype was picked up a small number of times. The gene calls are TRBV5-4 and TRBJ2-3; perhaps TRBD2 as D (6 bases). The CDR3 is made up of 14 amino acids. Germline V gives CDR1 SGHNT, CDR2 YYREEE (reference sequence). The V end was cut by 10 bases, the J end by 4 bases, with 19 bases between. The CDR3 loop reads CAGSWLGGPDTQYF. For the CDR3, the DNA is TGTGCCGGCTCCTGGTTGGGGGGACCAGATACGCAGTATTTT. The full variable domain, with the rest looked up from reference TRBV5-4 and TRBJ2-3, is ETGVTQSPTHLIKTRGQQVTLRCSSQSGHNTVSWYQQALGQGPQFIFQYYREEENGRGNFPPRFSGLQFPNYSSELNVNALELDDSALYLCAGSWLGGPDTQYFGPGTRLTVL.

There are a few counts of this clonotype. This chain connects TRBV6-2 or TRBV6-3 to TRBJ2-1; D is unclear. V lost 0 bases and J 9 bases, leaving 9 bases between the germline ends. CDR1 is MNHEY and CDR2 is SVGEGT in the germline V gene. There are 13 residues in the CDR3. In DNA, the CDR3 is TGTGCCAGCAGTTACTCGGCCCGTAGTGAGCAGTTCTTC. Its translation is CASSYSARSEQFF.

This clonotype has at least ten counts. The chain is built from TRBV7-9 and TRBJ2-5; 10 bases line up with TRBD2. The trim removed 3 bases at V and 2 bases at J, leaving 6 bases unmatched. The CDR3 contains 16 residues. Germline V gene lookup returns CDR1 SEHNR and CDR2 FQNEAQ (reference sequence). The chain's CDR3 is CASSFTSGAGQETQYF. The CDR3 DNA follows: TGTGCCAGCAGCTTCACTAGCGGGGCGGGGCAAGAGACCCAGTACTTC.

About this clonotype itself: This may be a read error: a much more frequent sequence differs by one nucleotide. This chain connects TRBV7-8 to TRBJ1-2; TRBD1 is a possible D gene (5 bases). The germline gives CDR1 SGHVS, CDR2 FQNEAQ. This CDR3 spans 14 amino acids. CDR3 sequence (DNA): TGTGCCAACAGCCTCGGACAAGTTAACTATGGCTACACCTTC. Translating it yields CANSLGQVNYGYTF.

In its sample, this clonotype was seen a few times. The rearrangement uses TRBV6-5 and TRBJ2-7, with a possible D match to TRBD1 (5 bases). V was cut by 6 bases and J by 0 bases, with 12 bases left in between. CDR3 length equals 14 residues. CDR1 and CDR2 (germline): MNHEY, SVGAGI. The CDR3 bases are TGTGCCAGCAGACCAGGGCTGAGCTCCTACGAGCAGTACGTC. Translated: CASRPGLSSYEQYV.

The chain carries TRBV7-9 and TRBJ1-1; the D gene is possibly TRBD1 (5 bases). This CDR3 spans 15 amino acids. The germline V and J ends were trimmed by 2 bases and 5 bases, with 15 bases remaining between them. CDR1 SEHNR and CDR2 FQNEAQ come from the germline V gene (reference sequence). The CDR3 region has the DNA TGTGCCAGCAGCTTACGTAGAGGGGCGCAGACTGAAGCTTTCTTT. As protein: CASSLRRGAQTEAFF.

This clonotype was counted a few times. The chain carries TRBV7-3 and TRBJ2-3; 10 nucleotides agree with TRBD1. This CDR3 spans 17 amino acids. Trimming at V came to 0 bases and at J to 1 base, leaving 4 bases not matched to a gene. The germline gives CDR1 SGHTA, CDR2 FQGTGA. The CDR3: CASSLTDRGRRTDTQYF. The CDR3 nucleotides are TGTGCCAGCAGCTTAACCGACAGGGGGCGACGCACAGATACGCAGTATTTT.

The chain carries TRBV20-1 and TRBJ1-2; TRBD1 might be the D (6 bases). CDR1 and CDR2 (germline): DFQATT, SNEGSKA (reference sequence). CDR3 length equals 18 residues. Between the trimmed V and J ends, which lost 2 bases and 9 bases, there was a span of 31 bases. CDR3 amino acids: CSARSFQPRTGGGFSYTF. The CDR3 DNA sequence: TGCAGTGCTAGATCCTTCCAACCACGGACGGGGGGCGGCTTTAGCTACACCTTC.